This T cell receptor (beta chain) was captured in a study of blood T cell repertoires in COVID-19. Study-level information: Acute and convalescent COVID-19 samples came from the United States, Italy and Spain. T cells, B-cell-depleted T cells, or PBMCs supplied cDNA or gDNA.

Germline V CDR1 and CDR2: MGHRA, YSYEKL. The CDR3 spans 15 residues. The germline V and J ends were trimmed by 2 bases and 1 base, with 11 bases remaining between them. Per the authors' pipeline: Counts of nucleated cells, estimated from reference gene primer amplification, were obtained. Produced via immunoSEQ multiplex PCR; TCRdb's table is partial and in-frame only. The V and J calls and clone size come from that table; D and trimming were worked out from the DNA. The sample consists of about 200,000 clones, about 85% of them appearing once. The receptor comes from a man between 35 and 55 years old who had recovered from COVID-19. This sequence joins TRBV4-1 and TRBJ1-1; D is unresolved. The sample taken for sequencing was PBMCs or T cells enriched from blood (not recorded which). The CDR3 DNA sequence: TGCGCCAGCAGCCAAACGAGACAATCGAACACTGAAGCTTTCTTT. Translated, it gives CASSQTRQSNTEAFF.